These 20 T cell receptor beta chains came from one sample sequenced in a study of cytomegalovirus exposure and HLA in healthy donors. Primers for the PCR totalled 60 Vbeta and 13 Jbeta. Sequencing was performed with immunoSEQ multiplex PCR; in TCRdb, only in-frame clones are kept and a portion is missing. The table lists approximately 150,000 clones, less than 85% of them singletons. The sample consisted of PBMCs. Source of these receptors: a man aged 40-49 years in good health and CMV-seronegative.

This chain uses TRBV15 with TRBJ2-3, with a weak D call TRBD2 (6 bases). The CDR3 extends over 15 amino acids. V was trimmed by 0 bases and J by 2 bases, leaving 9 bases between them. CDR1 is LNHNV, CDR2 YYDKDF, per germline (reference sequence). The CDR3 DNA follows: TGTGCCACCAGCAGAGATGGGGACTCCACAGATACGCAGTATTTT. As protein: CATSRDGDSTDTQYF.

The chain combines TRBV9 with TRBJ2-2; 7 nucleotides line up with TRBD1. This CDR3 has 16 amino acids. With V trimmed by 3 bases and J by 0 bases, 5 bases remained unmatched. Germline V lookup: CDR1 SGDLS, CDR2 YYNGEE. DNA of the CDR3: TGTGCCAGCAGCGACAGGGGCGTTACGAACACCGGGGAGCTGTTTTTT. Translated: CASSDRGVTNTGELFF.

The chain carries TRBV7-6 and TRBJ2-5; weak D call: TRBD2 (6 bases). V dropped 5 bases and J dropped 4 bases, with 20 bases sitting between them. The CDR3 spans 16 residues. Germline CDR1 reads SGHVS; CDR2 reads FNYEAQ. Here the CDR3 reads CASSPTSRLESETQYF. Here the CDR3 DNA reads TGTGCCAGCAGCCCTACCTCTCGACTAGAATCAGAGACCCAGTACTTC.

The chain joins TRBV4-1 to TRBJ2-7, with D perhaps TRBD2 (6 bases). Looked up from germline, CDR1 is MGHRA and CDR2 is YSYEKL. Between the trimmed V and J ends, which lost 1 base and 0 bases, there was a span of 16 bases. The CDR3 has 17 residues. The DNA for the CDR3 is TGCGCCAGCAGCCAAGCATGGGGCCGGGACTCCTCCTACGAGCAGTACTTC. As protein: CASSQAWGRDSSYEQYF.

The chain combines TRBV19 with TRBJ2-3; the match to TRBD2 covers 12 bases. Trimming cost V 3 bases and J 6 bases; bases outside gene matches: 4. The CDR3 totals 15 residues. From germline, CDR1 is LNHDA and CDR2 SQIVND (reference sequence). CDR3 sequence: CASSMLAGGGDTQYF. CDR3 coding DNA: TGTGCCAGTAGTATGCTAGCGGGAGGGGGTGATACGCAGTATTTT.

The chain has TRBV12-2 and TRBJ2-2; TRBD1, as called in the table, went unchecked against the DNA. TRBV12-2 is reported as a pseudogene. The CDR3 covers 15 residues. CDR3: CASRLARGHPGELFF. Written as DNA, the CDR3 is TGTGCAAGTCGCTTAGCCCGGGGACACCCCGGGGAGCTGTTTTTT.

The V gene is TRBV7-6, the J gene TRBJ1-6, with a weak D call TRBD1 (6 bases). Trimming shortened V by 5 bases and J by 8 bases, and 10 bases separated the two germline ends. This CDR3 comprises 13 residues. The germline gives CDR1 SGHVS, CDR2 FNYEAQ. CDR3 in DNA: TGTGCCAGCAGCCGGTCAGGGGATTCACCCCTCCACTTT. This gives the protein CASSRSGDSPLHF. The whole variable domain, filled in from reference TRBV7-6 and TRBJ1-6, reads GAGVSQSPRYKVTKRGQDVALRCDPISGHVSLYWYRQALGQGPEFLTYFNYEAQQDKSGLPNDRFSAERPEGSISTLTIQRTEQRDSAMYRCASSRSGDSPLHFGNGTRLTVT.

This clone has just a few counts. The rearrangement joins TRBV9 to TRBJ2-7; 9 bases fit TRBD2. CDR1 is SGDLS, CDR2 YYNGEE, per germline. This CDR3 region has 15 residues. J gave up 5 bases and V 0 bases, and 6 bases lay outside the gene matches. The CDR3 DNA reads TGTGCCAGCAGCGTAGGTCTAGCGGGAAGGGACGAGCAGTACTTC. The encoded protein is CASSVGLAGRDEQYF.

The chain recombines TRBV18 with TRBJ1-6, with unresolved D. Germline lookup yields CDR1 KGHSH and CDR2 LQKENI. The CDR3 sequence is 18 residues long. Trimming pared 1 base from V and 0 bases from J, leaving 13 bases between. CDR3 DNA: TGTGCCAGCTCACCACTATCCCCTTCGAGCTCCTATAATTCACCCCTCCACTTT. It is translated as CASSPLSPSSSYNSPLHF. The complete variable domain, with remaining parts taken from reference TRBV18 and TRBJ1-6, reads NAGVMQNPRHLVRRRGQEARLRCSPMKGHSHVYWYRQLPEEGLKFMVYLQKENIIDESGMPKERFSAEFPKEGPSILRIQQVVRGDSAAYFCASSPLSPSSSYNSPLHFGNGTRLTVT.

This rearrangement joins TRBV7-2 to TRBJ1-1, with D unclear. The germline V and J ends were trimmed by 2 bases and 1 base, with 14 bases remaining between them. Germline assignment: CDR1 SGHTA and CDR2 FQGNSA. The CDR3 is 16 amino acids. This CDR3 reads CASSLSASAANTEAFF. In DNA form, the CDR3 reads TGTGCCAGCAGCTTATCCGCATCCGCGGCGAACACTGAAGCTTTCTTT.

CDR3 protein: CASSRGPYEQYF. The CDR3 nucleotides are TGTGCCAGCAGCAGGGGTCCCTACGAGCAGTACTTC. The chain is built from TRBV6-1 and TRBJ2-7; a possible D gene is TRBD1 (6 bases). CDR3 length equals 12 residues. Trimming left V 6 bases short and J 2 bases short, with 8 bases between. Germline values: CDR1 MNHNS, CDR2 SASEGT.

The genes are TRBV5-1 and TRBJ2-5; weak D call: TRBD1 (6 bases). Between the trimmed V and J ends, which lost 1 base and 3 bases, there was a span of 13 bases. The CDR3 runs 15 residues. The germline CDR1 and CDR2 sequences are SGHRS and YFSETQ. CDR3 in DNA: TGCGCCAGCAGCTTGCCCGACAGGAACGAAGAGACCCAGTACTTC. Its protein product is CASSLPDRNEETQYF.

V usage is TRBV7-8 and J usage is TRBJ2-7, with D possibly matching TRBD2 (6 bases). Germline CDR1 is SGHVS and CDR2 is FQNEAQ. Trimming removed 1 base from V and 3 bases from J, with 7 bases in between. This CDR3 spans 13 amino acids. The CDR3 sequence: CASSLGTIYEQYF. The CDR3 DNA follows: TGTGCCAGCAGCTTAGGGACTATCTACGAGCAGTACTTC.

This clone was counted a few times. The chain combines TRBV5-1 with TRBJ2-1; D uncertain. This CDR3 has 14 amino acids. Trimming removed 0 bases from V and 8 bases from J, with 12 bases in between. The germline V gene has CDR1 SGHRS and CDR2 YFSETQ. The CDR3 DNA sequence: TGCGCCAGCAGCTTGGGCTTAGGCCGGGATGAGCAGTTCTTC. This translates into CASSLGLGRDEQFF.

This clone showed up just a few times. One end of the junction does not line up with germline, which may come from a read error. V usage is TRBV7-9 and J usage is TRBJ2-2; D is ambiguous. Germline V CDR1 and CDR2: SEHNR, FQNEAQ (reference sequence). This CDR3 is built from 12 residues. CDR3 loop: CSSSLAAGELFF. The CDR3 DNA reads TGTTCCAGCAGCTTAGCCGCCGGGGAGCTGTTTTTT.

This rearrangement joins TRBV7-9 to TRBJ2-7; 9 bases are shared with TRBD1. The germline V gene encodes CDR1 SEHNR and CDR2 FQNEAQ (reference sequence). CDR3 length equals 13 residues. Trimming at V came to 11 bases and at J to 3 bases, leaving 8 bases not matched to a gene. The CDR3 spells CAVEDRGIYEQYF. CDR3 nucleotide sequence: TGTGCCGTTGAGGACAGGGGCATCTACGAGCAGTACTTC.

The chain combines TRBV7-9 with TRBJ2-7, with 9 bases aligning to TRBD2. The germline gives CDR1 SEHNR, CDR2 FQNEAQ (reference sequence). V dropped 5 bases and J dropped 3; count of bases not matched to a gene: 11. The CDR3 is made up of 16 amino acids. CDR3 protein: CASSPGVAGAFYEQYF. The CDR3 DNA is TGTGCCAGCAGCCCCGGTGTAGCGGGAGCTTTCTACGAGCAGTACTTC.

The gene calls are TRBV28 and TRBJ1-6; TRBD1 is a possible D gene (5 bases). Trimming removed 1 base at V and 1 base at J, with 11 bases between. CDR3 length equals 17 residues. Germline CDR1 reads MDHEN; CDR2 reads SYDVKM. The CDR3 loop reads CASSLSREYSYNSPLHF. For the CDR3, the DNA is TGTGCCAGCAGTTTATCCAGGGAATATTCCTATAATTCACCCCTCCACTTT.

The J gene is TRBJ1-6, the V gene TRBV28; D possibly corresponds to TRBD1 (6 bases). The CDR3 is 14 residues long. V was trimmed by 3 bases and J by 8 bases, leaving 11 bases between them. Germline V CDR1 and CDR2: MDHEN, SYDVKM. The CDR3 reads CASSFRGSYSPLHF. CDR3 nucleotides: TGTGCCAGCAGTTTCAGGGGTTCTTATTCACCCCTCCACTTT.

This chain links TRBV30 with TRBJ2-5; 8 bases are shared with TRBD2. The CDR3 is made up of 16 amino acids. V trimming: 2 bases; J trimming: 5 bases; junction bases outside the gene matches: 13. Germline V gives CDR1 GTSNPN, CDR2 SVGIG (reference sequence). The CDR3 sequence: CAWSLGRAPPGETQYF. As DNA, the CDR3 is TGTGCCTGGAGTCTCGGGAGGGCCCCCCCAGGGGAGACCCAGTACTTC.